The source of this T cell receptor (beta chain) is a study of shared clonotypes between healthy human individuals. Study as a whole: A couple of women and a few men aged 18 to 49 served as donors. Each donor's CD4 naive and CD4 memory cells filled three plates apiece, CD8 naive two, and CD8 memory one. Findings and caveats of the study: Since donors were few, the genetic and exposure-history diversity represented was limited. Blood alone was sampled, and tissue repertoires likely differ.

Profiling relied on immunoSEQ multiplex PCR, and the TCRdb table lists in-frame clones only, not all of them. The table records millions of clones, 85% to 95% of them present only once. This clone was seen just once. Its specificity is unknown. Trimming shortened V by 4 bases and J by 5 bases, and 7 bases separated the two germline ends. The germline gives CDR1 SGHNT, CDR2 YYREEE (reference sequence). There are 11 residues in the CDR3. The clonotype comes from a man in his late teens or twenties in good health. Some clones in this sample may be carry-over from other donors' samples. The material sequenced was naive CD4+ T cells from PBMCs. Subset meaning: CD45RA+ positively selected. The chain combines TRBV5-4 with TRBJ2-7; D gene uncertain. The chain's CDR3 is CASSRNHEQYF. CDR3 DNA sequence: TGTGCCAGCAGCCGGAACCACGAGCAGTACTTC.